This T cell receptor (beta chain) was found in a study of T-cell reconstitution after alpha-beta-depleted transplantation in children. During its preparation, the TCRbeta library received unique molecular identifiers. MiXCR was run by TCRdb on the PCR reads, yielding one entry per CDR3 protein. The data show around 370,000 distinct CDR3 sequences, 10% to 13% seen once. V was clipped by 7 bases and J by 2 bases, with 12 bases between them. CDR3 length: 15 amino acids. Germline loops: CDR1 MNHNS, CDR2 SASEGT. This clonotype was obtained from a human donor who donated a stem cell graft to a child with acute lymphoblastic leukemia. Material: PBMCs from the stem cell graft donor, obtained from the stem cell graft. The J gene is TRBJ2-6, the V gene TRBV6-1; D gene unclear. The CDR3 protein is CASTRGAPGANVLTF. In nucleotides, the CDR3 is TGTGCCAGCACACGCGGCGCCCCTGGGGCCAACGTCCTGACTTTC.